This T cell receptor (beta chain) stems from a study of response to subunit inactivated influenza vaccine. Study results and caveats: Few new T cells, the authors suggested, are recruited by each seasonal influenza vaccination.

TCRdb passed the RT-PCR reads through MiXCR, listing each CDR3 protein once. The repertoire consists of about 520,000 distinct CDR3 sequences, with around 25% occurring once and the leading ten covering around 1.8%. This clonotype was seen many times. Its target is unknown. CDR3 length equals 13 residues. Trimming took 4 bases from V and 6 from J; bases not matched to a gene: 4. Germline CDR1 SGHDT, CDR2 YYEEEE. This receptor was taken from a man over 45 who received an inactivated influenza vaccine. The sample consisted of CD4+ T cells sorted from PBMCs, taken more than 4 days after vaccination. V usage is TRBV5-6 and J usage is TRBJ1-5; 7 bases map to TRBD1. CDR3 DNA: TGTGCCAGCAGCCCGAGACAGGGTCAGCCCCAGCATTTT. Encoded protein: CASSPRQGQPQHF.